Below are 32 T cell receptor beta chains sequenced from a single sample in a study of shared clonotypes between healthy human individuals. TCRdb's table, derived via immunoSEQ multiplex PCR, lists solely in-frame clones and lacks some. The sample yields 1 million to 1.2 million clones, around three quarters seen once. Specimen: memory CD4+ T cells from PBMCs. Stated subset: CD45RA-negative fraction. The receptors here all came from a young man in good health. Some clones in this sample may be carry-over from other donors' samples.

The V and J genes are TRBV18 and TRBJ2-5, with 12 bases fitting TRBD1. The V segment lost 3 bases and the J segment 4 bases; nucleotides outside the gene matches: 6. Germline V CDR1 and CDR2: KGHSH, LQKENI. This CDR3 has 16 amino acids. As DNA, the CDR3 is TGTGCCAGCTCACCCCTCGGGACAGGGGGCACAGAGACCCAGTACTTC. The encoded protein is CASSPLGTGGTETQYF.

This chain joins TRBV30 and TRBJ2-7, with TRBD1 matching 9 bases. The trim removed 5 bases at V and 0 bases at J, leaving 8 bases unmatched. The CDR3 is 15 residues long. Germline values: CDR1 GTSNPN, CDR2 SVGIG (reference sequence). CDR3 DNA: TGTGCCTGGGGAAGGGACAGGGCGAGCTCCTACGAGCAGTACTTC. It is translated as CAWGRDRASSYEQYF.

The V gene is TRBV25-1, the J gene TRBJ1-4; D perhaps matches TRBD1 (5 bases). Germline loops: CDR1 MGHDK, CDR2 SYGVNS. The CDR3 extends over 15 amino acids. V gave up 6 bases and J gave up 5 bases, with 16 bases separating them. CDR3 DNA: TGTGCCAGCAGCCTAAGCCTTGGGGGAAATGAAAAACTGTTTTTT. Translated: CASSLSLGGNEKLFF.

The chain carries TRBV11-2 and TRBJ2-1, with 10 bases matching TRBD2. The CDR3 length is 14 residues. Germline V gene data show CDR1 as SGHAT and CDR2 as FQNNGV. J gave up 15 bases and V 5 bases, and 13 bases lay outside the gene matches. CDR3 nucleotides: TGTGCCAGCAGCCCGGGACTAGCGCGGGACTTAGGGTTCTTC. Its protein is CASSPGLARDLGFF.

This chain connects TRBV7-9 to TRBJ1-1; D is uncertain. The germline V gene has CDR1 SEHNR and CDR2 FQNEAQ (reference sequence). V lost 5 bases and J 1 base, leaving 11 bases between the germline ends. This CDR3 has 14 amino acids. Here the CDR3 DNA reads TGTGCCAGCAGCGCCCCGGGAAGGAACACTGAAGCTTTCTTT. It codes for CASSAPGRNTEAFF.

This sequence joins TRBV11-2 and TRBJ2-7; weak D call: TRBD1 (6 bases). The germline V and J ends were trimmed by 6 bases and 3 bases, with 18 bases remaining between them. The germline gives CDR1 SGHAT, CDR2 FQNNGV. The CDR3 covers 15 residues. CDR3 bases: TGTGCCAGCAGGAAAAATCAGGGGTCGGACTACGAGCAGTACTTC. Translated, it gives CASRKNQGSDYEQYF.

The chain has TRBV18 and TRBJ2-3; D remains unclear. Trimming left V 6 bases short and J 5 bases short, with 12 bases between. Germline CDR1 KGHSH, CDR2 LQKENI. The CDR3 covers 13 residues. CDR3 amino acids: CASSYHVGDTQYF. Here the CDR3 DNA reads TGTGCCAGCTCTTATCATGTCGGAGATACGCAGTATTTT.

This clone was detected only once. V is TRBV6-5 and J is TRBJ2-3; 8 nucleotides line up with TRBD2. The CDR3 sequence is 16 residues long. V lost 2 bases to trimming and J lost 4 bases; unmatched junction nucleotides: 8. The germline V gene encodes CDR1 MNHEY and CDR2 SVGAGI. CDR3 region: CASSYTIAGRSDTQYF. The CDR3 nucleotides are TGTGCCAGCAGTTACACCATAGCGGGACGTTCAGATACGCAGTATTTT.

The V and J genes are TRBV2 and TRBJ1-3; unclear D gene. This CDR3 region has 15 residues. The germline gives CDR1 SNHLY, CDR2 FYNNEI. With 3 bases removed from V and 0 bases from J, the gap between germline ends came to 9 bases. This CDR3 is CASSDGRISGNTIYF. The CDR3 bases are TGTGCCAGCAGTGACGGACGGATCTCTGGAAACACCATATATTTT.

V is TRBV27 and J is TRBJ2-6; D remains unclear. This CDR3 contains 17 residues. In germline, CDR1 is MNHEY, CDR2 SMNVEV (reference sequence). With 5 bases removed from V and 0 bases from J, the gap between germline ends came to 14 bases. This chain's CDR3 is CASSVRWVSSGANVLTF. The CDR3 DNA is TGTGCCAGCAGTGTCCGGTGGGTAAGCTCTGGGGCCAACGTCCTGACTTTC.

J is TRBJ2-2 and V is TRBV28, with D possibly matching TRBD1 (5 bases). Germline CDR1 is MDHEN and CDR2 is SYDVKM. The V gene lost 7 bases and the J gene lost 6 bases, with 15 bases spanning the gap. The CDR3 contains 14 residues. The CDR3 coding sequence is TGTGCCAGCACCTATAGGGGCGCGGCCGGGGAGCTGTTTTTT. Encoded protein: CASTYRGAAGELFF.

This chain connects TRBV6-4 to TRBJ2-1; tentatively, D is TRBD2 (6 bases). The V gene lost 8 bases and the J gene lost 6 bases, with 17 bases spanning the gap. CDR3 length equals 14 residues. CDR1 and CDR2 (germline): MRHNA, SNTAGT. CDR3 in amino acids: CASQEMAGPNEQFF. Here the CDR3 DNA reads TGTGCCAGCCAAGAGATGGCGGGGCCCAATGAGCAGTTCTTC.

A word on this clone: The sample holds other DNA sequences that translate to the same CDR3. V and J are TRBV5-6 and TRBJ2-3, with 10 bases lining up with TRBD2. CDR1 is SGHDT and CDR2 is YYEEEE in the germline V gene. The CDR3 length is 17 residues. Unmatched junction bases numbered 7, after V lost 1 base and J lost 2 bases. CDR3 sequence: CASSLRGAGGLTDTQYF. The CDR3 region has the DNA TGTGCCAGCAGCTTGCGGGGAGCGGGGGGGCTCACAGATACGCAGTATTTT. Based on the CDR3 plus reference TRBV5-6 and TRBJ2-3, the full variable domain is DAGVTQSPTHLIKTRGQQVTLRCSPKSGHDTVSWYQQALGQGPQFIFQYYEEEERQRGNFPDRFSGHQFPNYSSELNVNALLLGDSALYLCASSLRGAGGLTDTQYFGPGTRLTVL.

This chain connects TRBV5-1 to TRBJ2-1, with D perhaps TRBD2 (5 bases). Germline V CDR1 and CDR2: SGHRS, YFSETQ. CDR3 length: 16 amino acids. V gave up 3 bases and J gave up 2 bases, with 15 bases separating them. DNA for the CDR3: TGCGCCAGCAGCTGGGTGGCGGAGGCCCCCTACAATGAGCAGTTCTTC. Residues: CASSWVAEAPYNEQFF.

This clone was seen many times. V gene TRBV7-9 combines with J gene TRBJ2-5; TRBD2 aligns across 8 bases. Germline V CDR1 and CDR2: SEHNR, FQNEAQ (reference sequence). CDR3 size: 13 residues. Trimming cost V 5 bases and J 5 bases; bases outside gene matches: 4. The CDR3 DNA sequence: TGTGCCAGCAGCCGGACTAGCCTGGAGACCCAGTACTTC. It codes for CASSRTSLETQYF. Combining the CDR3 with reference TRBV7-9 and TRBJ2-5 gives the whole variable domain DTGVSQNPRHKITKRGQNVTFRCDPISEHNRLYWYRQTLGQGPEFLTYFQNEAQLEKSRLLSDRFSAERPKGSFSTLEIQRTEQGDSAMYLCASSRTSLETQYFGPGTRLLVL.

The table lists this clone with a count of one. As DNA, the CDR3 is TGTGCCAGTAAAGCCCGGACAGGGGCTAACTATGGCTACACCTTC. This gives the protein CASKARTGANYGYTF. V is TRBV19 and J is TRBJ1-2; 9 nucleotides align to TRBD1. V lost 7 bases, J lost 0 bases, and 6 bases stayed unmatched. Germline CDR1 LNHDA, CDR2 SQIVND (reference sequence). The CDR3 sequence is 15 residues long.

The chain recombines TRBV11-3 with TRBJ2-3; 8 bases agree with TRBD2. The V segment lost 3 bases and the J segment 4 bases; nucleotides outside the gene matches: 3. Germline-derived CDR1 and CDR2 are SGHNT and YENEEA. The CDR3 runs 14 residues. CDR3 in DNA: TGTGCCAGCAGCTTGAGCGGGAGACCAGATACGCAGTATTTT. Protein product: CASSLSGRPDTQYF.

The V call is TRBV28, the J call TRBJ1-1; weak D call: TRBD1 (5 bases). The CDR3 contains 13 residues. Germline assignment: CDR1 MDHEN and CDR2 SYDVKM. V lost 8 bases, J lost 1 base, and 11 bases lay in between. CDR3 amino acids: CASRFGGNTEAFF. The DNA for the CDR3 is TGTGCCAGCCGCTTTGGGGGGAACACTGAAGCTTTCTTT.

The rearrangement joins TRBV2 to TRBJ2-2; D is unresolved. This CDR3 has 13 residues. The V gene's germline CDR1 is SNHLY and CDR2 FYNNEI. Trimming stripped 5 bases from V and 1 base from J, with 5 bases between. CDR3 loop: CASSKENTGELFF. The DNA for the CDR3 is TGTGCCAGCAGTAAAGAGAACACCGGGGAGCTGTTTTTT.

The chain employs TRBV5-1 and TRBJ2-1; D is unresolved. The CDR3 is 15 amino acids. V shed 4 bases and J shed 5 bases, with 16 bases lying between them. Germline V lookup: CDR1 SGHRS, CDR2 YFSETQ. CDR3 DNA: TGCGCCAGCAGCACAGCCCCCTTCCTTAACAATGAGCAGTTCTTC. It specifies CASSTAPFLNNEQFF.

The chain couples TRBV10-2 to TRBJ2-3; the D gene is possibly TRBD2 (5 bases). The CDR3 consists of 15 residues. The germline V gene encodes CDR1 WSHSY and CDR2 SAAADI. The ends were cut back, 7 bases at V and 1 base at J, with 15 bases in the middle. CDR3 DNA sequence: TGCGCCAGCACCGGGAAGGCTTCTGGCACAGATACGCAGTATTTT. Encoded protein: CASTGKASGTDTQYF.

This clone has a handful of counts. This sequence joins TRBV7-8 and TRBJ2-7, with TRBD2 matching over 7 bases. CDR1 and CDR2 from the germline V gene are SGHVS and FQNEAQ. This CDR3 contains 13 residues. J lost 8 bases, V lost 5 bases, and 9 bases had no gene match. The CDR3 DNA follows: TGTGCCAGCAGCGGCACGGCTAGCGGACAGCAGTACTTC. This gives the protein CASSGTASGQQYF.

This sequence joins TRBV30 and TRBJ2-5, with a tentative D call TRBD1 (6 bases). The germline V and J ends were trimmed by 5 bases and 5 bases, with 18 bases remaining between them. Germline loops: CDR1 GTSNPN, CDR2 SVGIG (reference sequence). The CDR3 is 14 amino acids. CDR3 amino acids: CAWARGTPQETQYF. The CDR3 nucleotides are TGTGCCTGGGCCAGGGGAACCCCCCAGGAGACCCAGTACTTC.

CDR3 in DNA: TGTGCCAGTAGTATTGGCGGGGTTTACAGCACAGATACGCAGTATTTT. The encoded protein is CASSIGGVYSTDTQYF. The V gene is TRBV19, the J gene TRBJ2-3; weak D call: TRBD2 (6 bases). The germline V and J ends were trimmed by 3 bases and 0 bases, with 13 bases remaining between them. CDR1 LNHDA and CDR2 SQIVND come from the germline V gene (reference sequence). This CDR3 is built from 16 residues. Full variable domain (rest looked up from reference TRBV19 and TRBJ2-3): DGGITQSPKYLFRKEGQNVTLSCEQNLNHDAMYWYRQDPGQGLRLIYYSQIVNDFQKGDIAEGYSVSREKKESFPLTVTSAQKNPTAFYLCASSIGGVYSTDTQYFGPGTRLTVL.

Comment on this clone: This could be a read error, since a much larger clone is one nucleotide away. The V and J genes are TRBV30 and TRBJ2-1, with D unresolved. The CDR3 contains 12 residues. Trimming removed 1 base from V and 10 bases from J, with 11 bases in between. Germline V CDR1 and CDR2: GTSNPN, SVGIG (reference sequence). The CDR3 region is CAWSGSVFEQFF. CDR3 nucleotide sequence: TGTGCCTGGAGTGGTAGTGTGTTCGAGCAGTTCTTC.

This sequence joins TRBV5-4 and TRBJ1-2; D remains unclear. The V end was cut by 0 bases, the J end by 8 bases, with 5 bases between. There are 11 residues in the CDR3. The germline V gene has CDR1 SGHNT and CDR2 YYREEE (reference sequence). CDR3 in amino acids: CASSLDWGYTF. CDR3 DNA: TGTGCCAGCAGCTTGGACTGGGGCTACACCTTC.

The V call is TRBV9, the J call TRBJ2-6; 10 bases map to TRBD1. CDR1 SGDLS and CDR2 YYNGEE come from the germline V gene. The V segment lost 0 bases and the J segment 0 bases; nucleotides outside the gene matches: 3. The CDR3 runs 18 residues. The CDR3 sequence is CASSVGRTGGSGANVLTF. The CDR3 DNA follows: TGTGCCAGCAGCGTAGGAAGGACAGGGGGCTCTGGGGCCAACGTCCTGACTTTC.

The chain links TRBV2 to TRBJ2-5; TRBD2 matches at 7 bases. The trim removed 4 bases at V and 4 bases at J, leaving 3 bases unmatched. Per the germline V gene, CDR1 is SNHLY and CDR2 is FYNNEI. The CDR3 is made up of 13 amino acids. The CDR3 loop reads CASSGGGGETQYF. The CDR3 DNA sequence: TGTGCCAGCAGTGGTGGGGGGGGAGAGACCCAGTACTTC. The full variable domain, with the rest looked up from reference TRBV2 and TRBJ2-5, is EPEVTQTPSHQVTQMGQEVILRCVPISNHLYFYWYRQILGQKVEFLVSFYNNEISEKSEIFDDQFSVERPDGSNFTLKIRSTKLEDSAMYFCASSGGGGETQYFGPGTRLLVL.

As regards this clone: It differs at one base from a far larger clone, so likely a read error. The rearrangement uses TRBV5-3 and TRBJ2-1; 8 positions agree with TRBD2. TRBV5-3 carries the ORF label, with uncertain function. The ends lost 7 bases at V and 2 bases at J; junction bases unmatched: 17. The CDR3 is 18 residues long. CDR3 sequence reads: CARLLGNAGGGPYNEQFF. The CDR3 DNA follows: TGTGCCAGACTTCTAGGCAACGCCGGGGGGGGCCCCTACAATGAGCAGTTCTTC.

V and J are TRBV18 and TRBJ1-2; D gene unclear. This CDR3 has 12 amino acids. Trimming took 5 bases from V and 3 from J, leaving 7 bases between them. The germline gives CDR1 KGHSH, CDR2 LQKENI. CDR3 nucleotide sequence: TGTGCCAGCTCAAATTTCGACTATGGCTACACCTTC. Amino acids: CASSNFDYGYTF.

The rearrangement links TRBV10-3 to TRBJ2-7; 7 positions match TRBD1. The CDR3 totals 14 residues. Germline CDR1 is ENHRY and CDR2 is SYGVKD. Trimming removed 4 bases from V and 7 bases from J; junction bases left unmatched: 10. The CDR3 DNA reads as TGTGCCATCAGTGGGACGGACAGGCGGAAGGAGCAGTACTTC. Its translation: CAISGTDRRKEQYF.

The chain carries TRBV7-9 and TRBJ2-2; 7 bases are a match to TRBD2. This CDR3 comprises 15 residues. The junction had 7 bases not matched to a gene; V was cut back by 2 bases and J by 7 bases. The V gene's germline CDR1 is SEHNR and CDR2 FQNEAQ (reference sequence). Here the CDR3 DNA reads TGTGCCAGCAGCTTACATGGGGAGGGCCTCGGGGAGCTGTTTTTT. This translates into CASSLHGEGLGELFF.